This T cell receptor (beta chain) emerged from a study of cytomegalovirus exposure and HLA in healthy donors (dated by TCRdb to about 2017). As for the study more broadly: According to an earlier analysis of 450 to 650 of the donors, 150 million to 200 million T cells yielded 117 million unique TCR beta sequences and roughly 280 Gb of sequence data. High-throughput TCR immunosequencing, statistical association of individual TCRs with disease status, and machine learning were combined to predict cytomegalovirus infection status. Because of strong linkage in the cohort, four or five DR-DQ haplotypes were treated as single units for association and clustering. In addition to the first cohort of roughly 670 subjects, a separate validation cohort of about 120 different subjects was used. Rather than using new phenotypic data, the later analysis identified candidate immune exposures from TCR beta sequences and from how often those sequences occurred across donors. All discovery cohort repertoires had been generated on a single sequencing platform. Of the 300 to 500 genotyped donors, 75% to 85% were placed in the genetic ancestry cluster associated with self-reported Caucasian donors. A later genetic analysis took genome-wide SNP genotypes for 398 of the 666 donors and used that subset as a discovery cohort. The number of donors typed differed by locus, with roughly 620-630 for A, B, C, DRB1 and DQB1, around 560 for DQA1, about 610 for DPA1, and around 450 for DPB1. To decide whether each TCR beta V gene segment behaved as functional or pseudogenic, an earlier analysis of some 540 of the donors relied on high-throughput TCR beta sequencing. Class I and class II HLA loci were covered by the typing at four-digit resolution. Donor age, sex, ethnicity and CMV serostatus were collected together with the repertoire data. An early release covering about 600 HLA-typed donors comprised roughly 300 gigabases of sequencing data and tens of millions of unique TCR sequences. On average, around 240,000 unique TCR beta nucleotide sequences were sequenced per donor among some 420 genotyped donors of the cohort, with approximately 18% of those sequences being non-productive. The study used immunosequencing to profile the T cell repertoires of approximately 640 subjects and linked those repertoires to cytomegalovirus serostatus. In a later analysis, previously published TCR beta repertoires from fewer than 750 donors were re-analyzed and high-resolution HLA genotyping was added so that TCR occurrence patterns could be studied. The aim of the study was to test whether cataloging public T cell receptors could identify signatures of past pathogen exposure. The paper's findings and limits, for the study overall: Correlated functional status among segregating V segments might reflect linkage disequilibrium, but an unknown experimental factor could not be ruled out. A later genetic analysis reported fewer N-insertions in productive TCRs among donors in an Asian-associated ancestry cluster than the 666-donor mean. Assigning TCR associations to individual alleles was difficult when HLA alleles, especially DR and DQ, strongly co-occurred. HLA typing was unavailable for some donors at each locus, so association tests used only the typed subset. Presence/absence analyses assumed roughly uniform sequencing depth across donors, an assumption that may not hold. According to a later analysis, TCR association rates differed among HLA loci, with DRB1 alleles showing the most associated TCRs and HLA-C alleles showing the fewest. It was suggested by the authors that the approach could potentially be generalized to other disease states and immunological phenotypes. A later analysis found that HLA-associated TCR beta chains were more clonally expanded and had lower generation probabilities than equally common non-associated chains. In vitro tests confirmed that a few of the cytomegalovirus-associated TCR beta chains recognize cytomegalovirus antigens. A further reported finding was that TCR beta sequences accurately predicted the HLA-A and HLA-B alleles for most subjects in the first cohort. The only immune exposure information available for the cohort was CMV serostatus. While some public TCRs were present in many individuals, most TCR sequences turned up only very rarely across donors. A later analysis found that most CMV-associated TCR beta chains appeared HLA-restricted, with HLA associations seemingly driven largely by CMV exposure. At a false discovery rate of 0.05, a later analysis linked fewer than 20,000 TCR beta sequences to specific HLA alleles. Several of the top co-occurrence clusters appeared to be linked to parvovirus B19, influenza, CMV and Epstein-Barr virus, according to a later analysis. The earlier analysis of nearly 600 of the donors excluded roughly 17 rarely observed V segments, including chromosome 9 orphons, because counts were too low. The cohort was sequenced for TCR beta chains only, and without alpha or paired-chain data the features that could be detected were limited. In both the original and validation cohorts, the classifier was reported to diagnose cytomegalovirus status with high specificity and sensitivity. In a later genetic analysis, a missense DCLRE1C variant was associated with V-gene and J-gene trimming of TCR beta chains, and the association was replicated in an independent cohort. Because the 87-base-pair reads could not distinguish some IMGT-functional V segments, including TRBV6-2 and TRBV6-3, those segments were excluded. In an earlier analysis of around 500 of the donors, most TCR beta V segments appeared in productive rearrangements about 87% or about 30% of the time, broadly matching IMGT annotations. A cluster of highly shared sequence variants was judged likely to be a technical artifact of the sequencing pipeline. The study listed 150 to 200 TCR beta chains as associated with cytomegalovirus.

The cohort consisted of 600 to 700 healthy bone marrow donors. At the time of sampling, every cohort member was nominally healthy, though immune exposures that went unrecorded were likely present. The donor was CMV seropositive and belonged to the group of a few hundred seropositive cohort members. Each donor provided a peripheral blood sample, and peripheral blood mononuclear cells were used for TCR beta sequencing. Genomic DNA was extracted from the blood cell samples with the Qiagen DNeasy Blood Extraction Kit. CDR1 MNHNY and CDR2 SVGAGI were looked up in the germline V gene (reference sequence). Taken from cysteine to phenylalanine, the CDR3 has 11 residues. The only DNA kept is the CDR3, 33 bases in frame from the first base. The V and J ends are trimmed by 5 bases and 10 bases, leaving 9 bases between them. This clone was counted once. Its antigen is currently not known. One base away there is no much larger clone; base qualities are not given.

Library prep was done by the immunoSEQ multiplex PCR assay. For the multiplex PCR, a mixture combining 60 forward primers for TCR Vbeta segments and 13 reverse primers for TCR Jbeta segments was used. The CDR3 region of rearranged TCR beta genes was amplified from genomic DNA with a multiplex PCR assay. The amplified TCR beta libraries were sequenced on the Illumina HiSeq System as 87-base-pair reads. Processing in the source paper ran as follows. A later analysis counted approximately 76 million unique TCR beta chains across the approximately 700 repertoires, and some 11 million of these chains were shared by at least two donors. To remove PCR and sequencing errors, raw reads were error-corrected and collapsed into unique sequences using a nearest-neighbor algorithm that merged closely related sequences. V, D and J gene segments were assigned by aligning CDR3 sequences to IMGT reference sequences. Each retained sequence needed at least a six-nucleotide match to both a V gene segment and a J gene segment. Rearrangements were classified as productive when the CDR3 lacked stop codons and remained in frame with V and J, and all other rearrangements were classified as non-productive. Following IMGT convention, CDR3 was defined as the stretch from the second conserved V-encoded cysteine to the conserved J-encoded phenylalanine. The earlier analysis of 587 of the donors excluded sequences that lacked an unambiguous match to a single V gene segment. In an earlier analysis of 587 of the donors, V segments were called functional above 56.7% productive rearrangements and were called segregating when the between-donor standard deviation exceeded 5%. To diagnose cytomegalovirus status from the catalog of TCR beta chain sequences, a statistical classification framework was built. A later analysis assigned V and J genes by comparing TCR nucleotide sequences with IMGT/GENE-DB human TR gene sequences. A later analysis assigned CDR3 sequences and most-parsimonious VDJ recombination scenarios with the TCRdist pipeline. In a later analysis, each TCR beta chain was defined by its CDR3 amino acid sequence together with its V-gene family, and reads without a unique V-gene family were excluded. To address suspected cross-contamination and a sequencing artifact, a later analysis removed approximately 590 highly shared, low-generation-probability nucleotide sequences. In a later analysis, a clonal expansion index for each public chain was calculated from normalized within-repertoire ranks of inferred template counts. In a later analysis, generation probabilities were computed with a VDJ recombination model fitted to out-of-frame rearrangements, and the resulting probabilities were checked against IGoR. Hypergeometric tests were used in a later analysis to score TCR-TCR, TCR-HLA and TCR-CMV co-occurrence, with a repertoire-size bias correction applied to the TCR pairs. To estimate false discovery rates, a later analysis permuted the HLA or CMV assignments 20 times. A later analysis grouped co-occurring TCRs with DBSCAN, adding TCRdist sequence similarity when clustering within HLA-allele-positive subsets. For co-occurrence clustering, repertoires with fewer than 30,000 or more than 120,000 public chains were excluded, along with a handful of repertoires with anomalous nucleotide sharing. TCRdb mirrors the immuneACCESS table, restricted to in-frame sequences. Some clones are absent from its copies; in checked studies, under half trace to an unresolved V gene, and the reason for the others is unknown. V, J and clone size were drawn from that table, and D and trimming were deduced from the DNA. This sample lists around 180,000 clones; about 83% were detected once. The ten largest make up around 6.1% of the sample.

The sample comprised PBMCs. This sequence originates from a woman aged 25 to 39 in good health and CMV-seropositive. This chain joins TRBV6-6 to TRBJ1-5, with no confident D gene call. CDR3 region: CASSRDSPQHF. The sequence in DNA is TGTGCCAGCAGTAGAGATAGCCCCCAGCATTTT.